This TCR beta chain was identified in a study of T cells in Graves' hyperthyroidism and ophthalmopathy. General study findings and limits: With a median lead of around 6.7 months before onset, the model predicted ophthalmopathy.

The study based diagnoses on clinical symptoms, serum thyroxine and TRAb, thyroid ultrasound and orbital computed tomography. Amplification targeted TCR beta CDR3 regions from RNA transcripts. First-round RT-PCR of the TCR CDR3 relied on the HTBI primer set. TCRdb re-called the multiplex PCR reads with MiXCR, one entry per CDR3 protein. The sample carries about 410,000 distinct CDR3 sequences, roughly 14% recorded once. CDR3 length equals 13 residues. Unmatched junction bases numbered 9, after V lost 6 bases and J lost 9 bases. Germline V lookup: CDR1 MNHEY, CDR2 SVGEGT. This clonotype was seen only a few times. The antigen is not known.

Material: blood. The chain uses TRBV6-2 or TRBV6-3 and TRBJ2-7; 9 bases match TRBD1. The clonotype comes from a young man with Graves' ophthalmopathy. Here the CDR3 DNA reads TGTGCCAGCAGCCCCGGACAGGGGCTTCGGCAGTACTTC. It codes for CASSPGQGLRQYF.